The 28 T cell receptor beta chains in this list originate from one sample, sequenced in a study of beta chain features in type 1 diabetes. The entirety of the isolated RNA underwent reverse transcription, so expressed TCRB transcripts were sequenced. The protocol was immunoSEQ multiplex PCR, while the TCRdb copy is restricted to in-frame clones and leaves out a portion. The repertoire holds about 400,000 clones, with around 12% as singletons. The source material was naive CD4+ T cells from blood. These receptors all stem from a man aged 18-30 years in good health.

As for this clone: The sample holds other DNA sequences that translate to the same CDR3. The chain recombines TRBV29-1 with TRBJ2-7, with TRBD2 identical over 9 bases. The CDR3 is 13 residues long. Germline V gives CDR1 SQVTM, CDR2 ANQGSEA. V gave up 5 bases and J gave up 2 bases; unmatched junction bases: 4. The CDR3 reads CSVRAGGTYEQYF. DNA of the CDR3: TGCAGCGTTAGGGCGGGAGGGACCTACGAGCAGTACTTC.

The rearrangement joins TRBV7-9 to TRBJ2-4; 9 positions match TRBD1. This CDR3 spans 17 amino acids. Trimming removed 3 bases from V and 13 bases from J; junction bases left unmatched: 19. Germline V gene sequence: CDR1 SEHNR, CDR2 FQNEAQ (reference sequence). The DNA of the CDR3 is TGTGCCAGCAGCTTGGTAGCATTGGCGGACAGGGGTGCCGTCCAGTACTTC. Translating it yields CASSLVALADRGAVQYF.

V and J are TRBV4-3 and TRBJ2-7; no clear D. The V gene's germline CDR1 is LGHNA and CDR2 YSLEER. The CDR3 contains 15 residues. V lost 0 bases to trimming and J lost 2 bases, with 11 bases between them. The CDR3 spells CASSQDHTLTYEQYF. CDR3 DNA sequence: TGCGCCAGCAGCCAAGATCACACACTAACCTACGAGCAGTACTTC.

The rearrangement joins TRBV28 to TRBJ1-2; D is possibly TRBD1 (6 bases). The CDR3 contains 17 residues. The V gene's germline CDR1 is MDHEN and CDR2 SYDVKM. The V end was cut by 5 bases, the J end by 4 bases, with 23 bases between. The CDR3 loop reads CASSLLEGTSLSYGYTF. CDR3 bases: TGTGCCAGCAGTCTACTCGAGGGGACATCTTTGAGCTATGGCTACACCTTC.

CDR3 sequence: CASSLGNRNTEAFF. The CDR3 DNA sequence: TGTGCCAGCAGCTTAGGGAACAGGAACACTGAAGCTTTCTTT. The chain joins TRBV7-6 to TRBJ1-1; no firm D call. Germline CDR1 reads SGHVS; CDR2 reads FNYEAQ. Trimming took off 1 base at V and 1 base at J, with 7 bases between the two ends. The CDR3 has 14 residues.

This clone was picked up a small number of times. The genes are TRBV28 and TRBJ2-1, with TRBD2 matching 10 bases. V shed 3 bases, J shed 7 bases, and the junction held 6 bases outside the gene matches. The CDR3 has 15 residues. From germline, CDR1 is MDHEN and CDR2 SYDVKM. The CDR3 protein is CASSFLASGGNEQFF. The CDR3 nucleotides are TGTGCCAGCAGTTTTCTGGCTAGCGGGGGAAATGAGCAGTTCTTC.

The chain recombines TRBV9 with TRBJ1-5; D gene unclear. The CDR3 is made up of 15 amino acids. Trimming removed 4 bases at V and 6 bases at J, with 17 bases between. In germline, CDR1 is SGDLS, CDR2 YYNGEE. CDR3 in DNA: TGTGCCAGCAGCCCTCACCAGCTAGAGACTCAGCCCCAGCATTTT. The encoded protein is CASSPHQLETQPQHF.

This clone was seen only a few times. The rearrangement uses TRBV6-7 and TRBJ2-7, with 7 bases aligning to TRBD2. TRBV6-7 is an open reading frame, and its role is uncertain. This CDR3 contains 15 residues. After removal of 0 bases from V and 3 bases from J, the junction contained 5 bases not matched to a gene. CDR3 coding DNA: TGTGCCAGCAGTTACTCGACAGCGGGGTACTACGAGCAGTACTTC. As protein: CASSYSTAGYYEQYF.

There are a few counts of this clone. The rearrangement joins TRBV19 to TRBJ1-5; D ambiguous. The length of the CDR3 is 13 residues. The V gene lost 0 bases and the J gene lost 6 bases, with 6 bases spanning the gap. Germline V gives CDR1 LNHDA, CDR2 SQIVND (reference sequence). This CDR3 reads CASSIDRGQPQHF. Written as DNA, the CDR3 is TGTGCCAGTAGTATAGATCGGGGTCAGCCCCAGCATTTT.

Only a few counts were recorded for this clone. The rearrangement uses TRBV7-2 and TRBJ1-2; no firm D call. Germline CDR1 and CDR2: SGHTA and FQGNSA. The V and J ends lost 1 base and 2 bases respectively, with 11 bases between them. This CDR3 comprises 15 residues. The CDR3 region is CASSLGIAANYGYTF. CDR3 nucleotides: TGTGCCAGCAGCTTAGGAATAGCCGCCAACTATGGCTACACCTTC.

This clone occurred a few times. The CDR3 region is CSVGERTPYEQYF. CDR3 DNA: TGCAGCGTTGGTGAGCGGACCCCCTACGAGCAGTACTTC. The chain joins TRBV29-1 to TRBJ2-7; tentative D call: TRBD2 (5 bases). Germline CDR1 and CDR2: SQVTM and ANQGSEA. The ends were cut back, 4 bases at V and 2 bases at J, with 12 bases in the middle. The CDR3 runs to 13 residues.

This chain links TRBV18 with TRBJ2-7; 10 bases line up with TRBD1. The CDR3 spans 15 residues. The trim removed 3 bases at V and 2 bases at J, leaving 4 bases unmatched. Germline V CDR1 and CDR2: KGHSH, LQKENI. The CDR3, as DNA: TGTGCCAGCTCACCGGCCGGGACAGGGGCCTACGAGCAGTACTTC. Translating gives CASSPAGTGAYEQYF.

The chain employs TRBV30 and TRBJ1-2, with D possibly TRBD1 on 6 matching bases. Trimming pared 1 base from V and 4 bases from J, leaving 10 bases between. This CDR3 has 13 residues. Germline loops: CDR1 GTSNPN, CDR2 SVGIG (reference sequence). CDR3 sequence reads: CAWSGRGSYGYTF. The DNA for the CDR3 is TGTGCCTGGAGTGGCAGGGGTAGCTATGGCTACACCTTC.

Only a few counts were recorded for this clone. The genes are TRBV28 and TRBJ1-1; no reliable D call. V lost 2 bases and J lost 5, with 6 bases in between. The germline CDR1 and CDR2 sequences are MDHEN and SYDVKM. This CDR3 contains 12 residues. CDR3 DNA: TGTGCCAGCAGTTTAGGGCCTACTGAAGCTTTCTTT. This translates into CASSLGPTEAFF. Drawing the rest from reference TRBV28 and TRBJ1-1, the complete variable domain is DVKVTQSSRYLVKRTGEKVFLECVQDMDHENMFWYRQDPGLGLRLIYFSYDVKMKEKGDIPEGYSVSREKKERFSLILESASTNQTSMYLCASSLGPTEAFFGQGTRLTVV.

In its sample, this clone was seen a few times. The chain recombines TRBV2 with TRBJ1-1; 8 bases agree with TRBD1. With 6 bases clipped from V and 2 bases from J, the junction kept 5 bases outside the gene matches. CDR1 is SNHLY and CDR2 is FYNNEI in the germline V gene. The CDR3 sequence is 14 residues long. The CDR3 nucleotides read TGTGCCAGCAGGGACGGACAGGGAAACACTGAAGCTTTCTTT. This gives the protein CASRDGQGNTEAFF. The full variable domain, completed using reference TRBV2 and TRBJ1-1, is EPEVTQTPSHQVTQMGQEVILRCVPISNHLYFYWYRQILGQKVEFLVSFYNNEISEKSEIFDDQFSVERPDGSNFTLKIRSTKLEDSAMYFCASRDGQGNTEAFFGQGTRLTVV.

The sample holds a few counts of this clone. The CDR3 region is CASSYSNRDSRYEQYF. CDR3 DNA: TGTGCCAGCAGTTACTCCAACCGGGACAGCCGCTACGAGCAGTACTTC. The V call is TRBV6-6, the J call TRBJ2-7, with 7 bases fitting TRBD1. This CDR3 contains 16 residues. Germline lookup yields CDR1 MNHNY and CDR2 SVGAGI (reference sequence). V was clipped by 0 bases and J by 3 bases; unmatched bases: 8.

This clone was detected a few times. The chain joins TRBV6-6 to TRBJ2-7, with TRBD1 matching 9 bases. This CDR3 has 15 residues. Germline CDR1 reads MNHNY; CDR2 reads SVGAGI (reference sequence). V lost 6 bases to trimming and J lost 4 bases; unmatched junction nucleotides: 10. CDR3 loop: CASSSRRDRVYEQYF. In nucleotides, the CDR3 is TGTGCCAGCAGCTCCCGCCGGGACAGGGTGTACGAGCAGTACTTC.

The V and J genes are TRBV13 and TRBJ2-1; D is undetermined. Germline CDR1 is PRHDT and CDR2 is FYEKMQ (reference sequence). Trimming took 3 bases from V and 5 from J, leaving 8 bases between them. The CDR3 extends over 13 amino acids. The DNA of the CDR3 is TGTGCCAGCAGCTTCTTCAGGAACAATGAGCAGTTCTTC. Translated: CASSFFRNNEQFF.

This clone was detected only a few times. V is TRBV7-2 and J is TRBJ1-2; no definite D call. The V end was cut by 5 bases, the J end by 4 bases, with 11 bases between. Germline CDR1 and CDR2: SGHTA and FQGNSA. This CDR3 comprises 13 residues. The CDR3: CASSPARGYGYTF. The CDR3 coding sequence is TGTGCCAGCAGCCCCGCCAGAGGCTATGGCTACACCTTC.

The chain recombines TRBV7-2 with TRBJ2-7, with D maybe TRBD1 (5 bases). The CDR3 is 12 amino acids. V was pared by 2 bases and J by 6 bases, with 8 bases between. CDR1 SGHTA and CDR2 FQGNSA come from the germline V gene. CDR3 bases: TGTGCCAGCAGCTTACCAGGGCTCGAGCAGTACTTC. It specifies CASSLPGLEQYF.

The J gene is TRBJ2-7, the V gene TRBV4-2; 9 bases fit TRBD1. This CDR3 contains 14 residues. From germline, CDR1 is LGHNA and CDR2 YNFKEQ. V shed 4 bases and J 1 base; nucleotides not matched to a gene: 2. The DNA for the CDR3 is TGTGCCAGCAGCCCCGGACAGGGGTCCTACGAGCAGTACTTC. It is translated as CASSPGQGSYEQYF.

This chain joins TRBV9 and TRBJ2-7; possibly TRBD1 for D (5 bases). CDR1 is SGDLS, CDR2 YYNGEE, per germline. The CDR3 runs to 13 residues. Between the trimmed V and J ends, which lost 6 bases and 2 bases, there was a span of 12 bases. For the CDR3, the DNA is TGTGCCAGCAACCACAGGCTCACCTACGAGCAGTACTTC. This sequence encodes CASNHRLTYEQYF.

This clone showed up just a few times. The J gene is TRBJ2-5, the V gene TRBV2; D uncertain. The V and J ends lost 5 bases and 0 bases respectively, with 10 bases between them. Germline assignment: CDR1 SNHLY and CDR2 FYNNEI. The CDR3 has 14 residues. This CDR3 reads CASSTHRYQETQYF. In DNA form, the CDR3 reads TGTGCCAGCAGTACTCACCGGTACCAAGAGACCCAGTACTTC.

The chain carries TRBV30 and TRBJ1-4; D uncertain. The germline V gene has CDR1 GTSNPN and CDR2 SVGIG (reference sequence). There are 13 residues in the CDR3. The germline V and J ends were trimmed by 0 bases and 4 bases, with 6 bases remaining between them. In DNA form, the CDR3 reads TGTGCCTGGAGTGTCGAGCGTAATGAAAAACTGTTTTTT. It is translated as CAWSVERNEKLFF.

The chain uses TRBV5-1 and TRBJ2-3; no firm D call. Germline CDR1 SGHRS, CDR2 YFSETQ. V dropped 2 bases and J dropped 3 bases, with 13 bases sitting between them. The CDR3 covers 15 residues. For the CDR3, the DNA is TGCGCCAGCAGCTTAGGTCTAGTCCTGACAGATACGCAGTATTTT. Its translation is CASSLGLVLTDTQYF.

CDR3 loop: CASSRDRSLNLRVKQPQHF. The CDR3 DNA reads TGTGCCAGCAGCCGGGACAGGTCCCTTAATCTACGTGTAAAACAGCCCCAGCATTTT. The chain carries TRBV11-2 and TRBJ1-5, with 8 bases aligning to TRBD1. Germline V gene lookup returns CDR1 SGHAT and CDR2 FQNNGV. The CDR3 runs to 19 residues. V dropped 5 bases and J dropped 7; count of bases not matched to a gene: 22. Combining the CDR3 with reference TRBV11-2 and TRBJ1-5 gives the whole variable domain EAGVAQSPRYKIIEKRQSVAFWCNPISGHATLYWYQQILGQGPKLLIQFQNNGVVDDSQLPKDRFSAERLKGVDSTLKIQPAKLEDSAVYLCASSRDRSLNLRVKQPQHFGDGTRLSIL.

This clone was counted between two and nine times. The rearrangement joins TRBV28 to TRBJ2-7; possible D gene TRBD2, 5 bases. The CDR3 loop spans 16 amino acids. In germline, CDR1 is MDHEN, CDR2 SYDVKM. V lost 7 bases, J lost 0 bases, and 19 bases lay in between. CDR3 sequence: CASTPGGRISSYEQYF. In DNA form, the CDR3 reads TGTGCCAGCACCCCAGGAGGCAGGATCAGCTCCTACGAGCAGTACTTC.

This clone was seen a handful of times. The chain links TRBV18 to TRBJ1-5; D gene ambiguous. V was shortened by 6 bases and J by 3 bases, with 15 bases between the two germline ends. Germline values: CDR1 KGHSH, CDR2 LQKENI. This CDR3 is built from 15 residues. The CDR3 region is CASSPVRQLNQPQHF. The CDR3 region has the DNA TGTGCCAGCTCCCCTGTCCGACAACTCAATCAGCCCCAGCATTTT.